Below are 7 T cell receptor beta chains sequenced from a single sample in a study of cytomegalovirus exposure and HLA in healthy donors. A multiplex PCR was run with 60 Vbeta primers and 13 Jbeta primers. The assay was immunoSEQ multiplex PCR, and TCRdb's table has in-frame clones only and misses some. Of some 130,000 clones listed, about 66% are singletons. The material sequenced was PBMCs. Receptors were obtained from a human donor in good health.

V gene TRBV27 combines with J gene TRBJ2-7; the D gene is possibly TRBD2 (5 bases). CDR1 is MNHEY and CDR2 is SMNVEV in the germline V gene (reference sequence). The CDR3 is 13 amino acids. Trimming stripped 2 bases from V and 4 bases from J, with 9 bases between. The CDR3 reads CASSLGSGYEQYF. Here the CDR3 DNA reads TGTGCCAGCAGTTTAGGGAGCGGATACGAGCAGTACTTC.

This clone was found a few times. V usage is TRBV11-2 and J usage is TRBJ2-5, with 7 bases identical to TRBD1. The V gene end was trimmed by 0 bases and the J gene end by 4 bases; junction bases not matched to a gene: 5. This CDR3 region has 15 residues. CDR1 is SGHAT, CDR2 FQNNGV, per germline. This CDR3 is CASSLDGTAGETQYF. In nucleotides, the CDR3 is TGTGCCAGCAGCTTAGACGGGACAGCCGGAGAGACCCAGTACTTC.

This clone was seen a handful of times. The chain uses TRBV7-9 and TRBJ2-7; a weak D match, TRBD1 (5 bases). Trimming removed 6 bases at V and 3 bases at J, with 9 bases between. The CDR3 loop spans 12 amino acids. Looked up from germline, CDR1 is SEHNR and CDR2 is FQNEAQ (reference sequence). In nucleotides, the CDR3 is TGTGCCAGCAGTCTCCAGGGCTACGAGCAGTACTTC. Its translation: CASSLQGYEQYF.

This clone was counted only a few times. V and J are TRBV27 and TRBJ1-1; tentative D call: TRBD1 (5 bases). Germline V CDR1 and CDR2: MNHEY, SMNVEV (reference sequence). This CDR3 region has 13 residues. The ends were cut back, 8 bases at V and 5 bases at J, with 15 bases in the middle. Written as DNA, the CDR3 is TGTGCCAGCCATGGGGGGGGTAGAACTGAAGCTTTCTTT. Residues: CASHGGGRTEAFF.

CDR3 amino acids: CASSLTRAGSFF. The CDR3 bases are TGTGCCAGCAGTTTAACTAGGGCAGGTTCTTTCTTT. This chain uses TRBV28 with TRBJ1-1, with unresolved D. The germline CDR1 and CDR2 sequences are MDHEN and SYDVKM. There are 12 residues in the CDR3. Trimming took off 2 bases at V and 12 bases at J, with 13 bases between the two ends. The whole variable domain, filled in from reference TRBV28 and TRBJ1-1, reads DVKVTQSSRYLVKRTGEKVFLECVQDMDHENMFWYRQDPGLGLRLIYFSYDVKMKEKGDIPEGYSVSREKKERFSLILESASTNQTSMYLCASSLTRAGSFFGQGTRLTVV.

This chain connects TRBV29-1 to TRBJ2-3, with D hard to call. Trimming cost V 4 bases and J 2 bases, with 4 bases left between them. Germline assignment: CDR1 SQVTM and CDR2 ANQGSEA. The CDR3 consists of 11 residues. The CDR3: CSVVITDTQYF. The CDR3 bases are TGCAGCGTTGTCATCACAGATACGCAGTATTTT.

The chain employs TRBV7-9 and TRBJ2-6; 7 bases match TRBD1. J was trimmed by 2 bases and V by 4 bases; bases with no gene match: 2. The CDR3 loop spans 15 amino acids. Germline-derived CDR1 and CDR2 are SEHNR and FQNEAQ (reference sequence). For the CDR3, the DNA is TGTGCCAGCAGCTCACAGGGGACTGGGGCCAACGTCCTGACTTTC. This encodes CASSSQGTGANVLTF. Full variable domain (rest looked up from reference TRBV7-9 and TRBJ2-6): DTGVSQNPRHKITKRGQNVTFRCDPISEHNRLYWYRQTLGQGPEFLTYFQNEAQLEKSRLLSDRFSAERPKGSFSTLEIQRTEQGDSAMYLCASSSQGTGANVLTFGAGSRLTVL.